This TCR beta chain appears in the sequencing data of a study of technical replicates of blood from a few donors. Sequenced by immunoSEQ multiplex PCR; TCRdb stores in-frame clones only, minus some. In the table there are approximately 100,000 clones, 96% of which are singletons. The V end lost 8 bases, the J end lost 7 bases, and 23 bases lay between the germline ends. The germline V gene has CDR1 MNHEY and CDR2 SMNVEV (reference sequence). This CDR3 has 16 residues. The sample consisted of T cells isolated from PBMCs. V and J are TRBV27 and TRBJ1-4, with a tentative D call TRBD1 (6 bases). This receptor was taken from a human donor in good health. The chain's CDR3 is CASREQGNTRVEKLFF. CDR3 bases: TGTGCCAGCCGGGAACAGGGCAACACAAGGGTTGAAAAACTGTTTTTT.